The source of this T cell receptor (beta chain) is a study of T cell repertoires in aging, cancer and after chemotherapy. About the research overall: Repeat sampling of healthy donors over several months to years showed clear clonal overlap. Regarding the study as a whole: Loss of evenness, beyond lost richness, contributed to age-related TCR diversity decline in cancer patients. Untreated cancer patients had significantly lower blood TCR diversity than age-matched healthy donors.

Looked up from germline, CDR1 is MDHEN and CDR2 is SYDVKM. Trimming removed 4 bases from V and 2 bases from J; junction bases left unmatched: 7. The length of the CDR3 is 17 residues. Rearranged V-D-J TRB sequences were amplified with a mixed TRB-A/B primer pool. TCRdb analysed the multiplex PCR reads with MiXCR anew, one entry per CDR3 protein. The sample contains 9,000 to 10,000 distinct CDR3 sequences, around a quarter of which appear only once. With regard to this clonotype: Its matching antigen is unknown.

Peripheral blood genomic DNA, not sorted cells or RNA, was the template. The genes are TRBV28 and TRBJ2-2; 10 nucleotides agree with TRBD1. Sequencing was performed on blood. The receptor was derived from a human donor in good health. The CDR3 reads CASSSSGTGANTGELFF. For the CDR3, the DNA is TGTGCCAGCAGTTCGTCCGGGACAGGGGCCAACACCGGGGAGCTGTTTTTT.